This TCR beta chain was identified during a study of response to subunit inactivated influenza vaccine. TCRdb itself ran the RT-PCR reads through MiXCR, one entry per CDR3 protein. The table records fewer than 700,000 distinct CDR3 sequences, approximately 12% of them present only once. The CDR3 consists of 12 residues. Germline V gene lookup returns CDR1 LNHNV and CDR2 YYDKDF (reference sequence). Trimming took off 0 bases at V and 11 bases at J, with 10 bases between the two ends. The TCR comes from a man between 45 and 60 years old who received an inactivated influenza vaccine. Sequences were derived from PBMCs from blood, sampled roughly 46 days after vaccination. This chain joins TRBV15 and TRBJ1-1, with D maybe TRBD1 (5 bases). CDR3: CATSRDQGSAFF. CDR3 in DNA: TGTGCCACCAGCAGAGATCAGGGTTCGGCTTTCTTT.